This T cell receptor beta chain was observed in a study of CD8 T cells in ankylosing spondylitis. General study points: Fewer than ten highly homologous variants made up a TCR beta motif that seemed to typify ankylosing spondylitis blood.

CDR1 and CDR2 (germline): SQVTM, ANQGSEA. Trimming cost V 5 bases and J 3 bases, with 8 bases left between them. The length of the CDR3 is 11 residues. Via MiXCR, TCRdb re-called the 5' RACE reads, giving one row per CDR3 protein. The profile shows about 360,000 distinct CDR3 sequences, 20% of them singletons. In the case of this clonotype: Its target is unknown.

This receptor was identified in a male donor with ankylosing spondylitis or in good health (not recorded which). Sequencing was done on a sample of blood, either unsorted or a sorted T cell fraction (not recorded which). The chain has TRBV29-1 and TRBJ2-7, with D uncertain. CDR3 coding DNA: TGCAGCGTTACCTCAGACTACGAGCAGTACTTC. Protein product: CSVTSDYEQYF.